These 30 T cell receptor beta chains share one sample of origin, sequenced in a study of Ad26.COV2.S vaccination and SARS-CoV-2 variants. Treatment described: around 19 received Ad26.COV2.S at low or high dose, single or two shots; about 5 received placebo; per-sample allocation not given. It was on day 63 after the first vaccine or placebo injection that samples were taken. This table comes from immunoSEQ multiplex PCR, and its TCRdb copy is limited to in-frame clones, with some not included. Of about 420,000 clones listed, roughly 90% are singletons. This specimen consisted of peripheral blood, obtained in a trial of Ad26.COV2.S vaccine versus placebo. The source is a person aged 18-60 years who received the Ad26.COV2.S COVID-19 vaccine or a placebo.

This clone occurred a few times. CDR3 residues: CASSQVLGTNNEKLFF. For the CDR3, the DNA is TGCGCCAGCAGCCAAGTTCTAGGTACTAATAATGAAAAACTGTTTTTT. The V and J genes are TRBV4-3 and TRBJ1-4; D not resolved. CDR1 LGHNA and CDR2 YSLEER come from the germline V gene. V gave up 1 base and J gave up 4 bases, with 13 bases separating them. This CDR3 has 16 amino acids.

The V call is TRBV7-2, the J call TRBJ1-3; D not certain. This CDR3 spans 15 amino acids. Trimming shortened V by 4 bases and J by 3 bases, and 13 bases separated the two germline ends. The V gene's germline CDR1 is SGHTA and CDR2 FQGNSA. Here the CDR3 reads CASSYPRRNGNTIYF. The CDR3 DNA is TGTGCCAGCAGCTATCCCCGTCGCAATGGAAACACCATATATTTT. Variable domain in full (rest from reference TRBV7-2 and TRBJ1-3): GAGVSQSPSNKVTEKGKDVELRCDPISGHTALYWYRQSLGQGLEFLIYFQGNSAPDKSGLPSDRFSAERTGGSVSTLTIQRTQQEDSAVYLCASSYPRRNGNTIYFGEGSWLTVV.

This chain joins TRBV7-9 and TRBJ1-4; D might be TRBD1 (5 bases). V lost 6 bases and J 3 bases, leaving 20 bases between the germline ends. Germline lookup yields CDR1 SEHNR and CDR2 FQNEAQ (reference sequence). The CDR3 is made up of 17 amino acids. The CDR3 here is CASSFPGGGESNEKLFF. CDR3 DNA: TGTGCCAGCAGTTTTCCCGGGGGGGGAGAATCTAATGAAAAACTGTTTTTT.

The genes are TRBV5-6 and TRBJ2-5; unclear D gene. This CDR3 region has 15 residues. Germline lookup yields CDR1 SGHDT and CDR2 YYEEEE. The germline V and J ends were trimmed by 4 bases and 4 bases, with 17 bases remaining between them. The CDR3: CASSPWNPLRETQYF. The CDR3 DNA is TGTGCCAGCAGCCCTTGGAACCCTTTGAGAGAGACCCAGTACTTC.

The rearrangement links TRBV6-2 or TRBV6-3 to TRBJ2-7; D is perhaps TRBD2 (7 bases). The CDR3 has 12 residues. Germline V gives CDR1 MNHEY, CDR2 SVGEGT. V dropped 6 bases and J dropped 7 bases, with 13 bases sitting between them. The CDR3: CASSLQGGEQYF. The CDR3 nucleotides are TGTGCCAGCAGCTTACAGGGAGGGGAGCAGTACTTC.

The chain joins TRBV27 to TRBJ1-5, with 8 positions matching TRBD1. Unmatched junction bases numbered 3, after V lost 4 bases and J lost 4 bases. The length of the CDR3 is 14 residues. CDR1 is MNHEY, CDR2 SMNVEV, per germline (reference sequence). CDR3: CASSSQGGNQPQHF. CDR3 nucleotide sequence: TGTGCCAGCAGTTCACAGGGGGGGAATCAGCCCCAGCATTTT.

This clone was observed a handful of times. The CDR3 DNA reads as TGTGCCTGGAGTCCCCGAACGTTTTCGGGTGAAAAACTGTTTTTT. Protein: CAWSPRTFSGEKLFF. The V call is TRBV30, the J call TRBJ1-4; D not resolved. CDR1 is GTSNPN and CDR2 is SVGIG in the germline V gene (reference sequence). This CDR3 contains 15 residues. Trimming left V 2 bases short and J 7 bases short, with 17 bases between.

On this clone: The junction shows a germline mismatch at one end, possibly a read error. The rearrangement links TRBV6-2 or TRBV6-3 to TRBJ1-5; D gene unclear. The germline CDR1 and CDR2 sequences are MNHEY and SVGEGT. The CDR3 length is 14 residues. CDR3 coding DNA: TGTGCCAGCAGTGACTCTTCGAGGCAGCAGCCCCAGCATTTT. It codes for CASSDSSRQQPQHF.

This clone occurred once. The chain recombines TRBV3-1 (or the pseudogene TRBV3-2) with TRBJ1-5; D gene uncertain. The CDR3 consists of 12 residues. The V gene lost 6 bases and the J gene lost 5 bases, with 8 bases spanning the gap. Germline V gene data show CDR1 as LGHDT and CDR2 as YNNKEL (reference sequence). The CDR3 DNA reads TGTGCCAGCAGGCTTGGGGATCAGCCCCAGCATTTT. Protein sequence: CASRLGDQPQHF.

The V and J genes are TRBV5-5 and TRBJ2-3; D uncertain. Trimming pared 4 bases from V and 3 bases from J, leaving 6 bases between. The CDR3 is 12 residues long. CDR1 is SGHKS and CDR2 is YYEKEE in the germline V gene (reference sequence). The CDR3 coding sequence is TGTGCCAGCAGCATGATGACAGATACGCAGTATTTT. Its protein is CASSMMTDTQYF.

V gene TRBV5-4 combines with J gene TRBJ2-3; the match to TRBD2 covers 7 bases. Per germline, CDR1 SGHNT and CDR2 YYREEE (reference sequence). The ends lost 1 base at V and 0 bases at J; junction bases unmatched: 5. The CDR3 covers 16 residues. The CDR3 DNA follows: TGTGCCAGCAGCTTGCCGCTAGCGGCGAGCACAGATACGCAGTATTTT. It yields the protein CASSLPLAASTDTQYF. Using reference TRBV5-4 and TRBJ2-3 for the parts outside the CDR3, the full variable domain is ETGVTQSPTHLIKTRGQQVTLRCSSQSGHNTVSWYQQALGQGPQFIFQYYREEENGRGNFPPRFSGLQFPNYSSELNVNALELDDSALYLCASSLPLAASTDTQYFGPGTRLTVL.

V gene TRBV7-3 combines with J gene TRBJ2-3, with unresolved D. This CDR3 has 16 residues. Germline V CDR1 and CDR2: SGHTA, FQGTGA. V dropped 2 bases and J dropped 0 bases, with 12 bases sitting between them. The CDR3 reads CASSLGPQASTDTQYF. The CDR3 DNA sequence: TGTGCCAGCAGCTTAGGGCCCCAGGCTAGCACAGATACGCAGTATTTT.

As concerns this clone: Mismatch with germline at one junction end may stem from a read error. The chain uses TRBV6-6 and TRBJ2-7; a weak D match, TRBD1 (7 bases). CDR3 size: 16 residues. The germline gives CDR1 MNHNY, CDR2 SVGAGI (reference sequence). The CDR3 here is CASREVRGAISNEQYF. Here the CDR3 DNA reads TGTGCCAGCAGGGAGGTCAGGGGGGCCATCTCCAACGAGCAGTACTTC.

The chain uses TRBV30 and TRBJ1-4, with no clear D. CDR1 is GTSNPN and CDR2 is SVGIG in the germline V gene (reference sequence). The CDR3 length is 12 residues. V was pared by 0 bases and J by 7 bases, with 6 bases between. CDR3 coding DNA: TGTGCCTGGAGTGTCCAAAGTGAAAAACTGTTTTTT. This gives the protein CAWSVQSEKLFF.

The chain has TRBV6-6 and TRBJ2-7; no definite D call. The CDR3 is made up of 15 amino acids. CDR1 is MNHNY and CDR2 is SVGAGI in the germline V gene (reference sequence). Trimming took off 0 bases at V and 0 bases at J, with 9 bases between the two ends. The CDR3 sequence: CASSYSGRSSYEQYF. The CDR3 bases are TGTGCCAGCAGTTACTCCGGCAGGAGCTCCTACGAGCAGTACTTC.

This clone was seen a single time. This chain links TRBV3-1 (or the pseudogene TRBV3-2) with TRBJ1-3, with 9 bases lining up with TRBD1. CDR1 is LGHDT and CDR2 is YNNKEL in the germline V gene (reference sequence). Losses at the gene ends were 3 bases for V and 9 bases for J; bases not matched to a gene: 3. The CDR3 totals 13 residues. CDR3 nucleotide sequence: TGTGCCAGCAGCCAGGGGACAGGGCGCACCATATATTTT. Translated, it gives CASSQGTGRTIYF.

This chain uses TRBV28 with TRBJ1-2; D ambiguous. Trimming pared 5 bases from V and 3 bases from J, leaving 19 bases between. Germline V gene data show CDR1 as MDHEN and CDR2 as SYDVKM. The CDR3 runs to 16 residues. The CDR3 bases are TGTGCCAGCAGTATCCGAGAGCGAAGCCGGGACTATGGCTACACCTTC. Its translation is CASSIRERSRDYGYTF.

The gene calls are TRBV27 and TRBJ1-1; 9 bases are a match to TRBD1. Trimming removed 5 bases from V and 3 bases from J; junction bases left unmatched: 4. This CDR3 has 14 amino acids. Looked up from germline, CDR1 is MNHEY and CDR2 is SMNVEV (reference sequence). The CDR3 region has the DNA TGTGCCAGCAGTCCTTGGACAGGGGACACTGAAGCTTTCTTT. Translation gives CASSPWTGDTEAFF.

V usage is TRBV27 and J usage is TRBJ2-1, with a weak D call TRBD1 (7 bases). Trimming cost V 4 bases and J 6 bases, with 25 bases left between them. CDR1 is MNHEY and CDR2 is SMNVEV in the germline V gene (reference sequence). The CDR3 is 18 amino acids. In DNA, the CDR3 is TGTGCCAGCAGTTCCGACCCCGAATCGGACAGGACTATCAATGAGCAGTTCTTC. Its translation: CASSSDPESDRTINEQFF.

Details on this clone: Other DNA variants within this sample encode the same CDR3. CDR3 in DNA: TGTGCCAGCAGCGTCGGGACAGGCTCCTACAATGAGCAGTTCTTC. It is translated as CASSVGTGSYNEQFF. The chain recombines TRBV9 with TRBJ2-1, with 8 bases fitting TRBD1. V was pared by 2 bases and J by 0 bases, with 1 base of the junction left unmatched. Germline V gene data show CDR1 as SGDLS and CDR2 as YYNGEE. This CDR3 comprises 15 residues.

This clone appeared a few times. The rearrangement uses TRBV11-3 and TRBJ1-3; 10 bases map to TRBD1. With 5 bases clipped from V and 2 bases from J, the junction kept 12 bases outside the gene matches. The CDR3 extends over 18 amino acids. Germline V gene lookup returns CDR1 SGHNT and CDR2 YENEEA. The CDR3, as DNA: TGTGCCAGCAGCCTCTCACCGGGACAGGGGAGTCCTGGAAACACCATATATTTT. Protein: CASSLSPGQGSPGNTIYF.

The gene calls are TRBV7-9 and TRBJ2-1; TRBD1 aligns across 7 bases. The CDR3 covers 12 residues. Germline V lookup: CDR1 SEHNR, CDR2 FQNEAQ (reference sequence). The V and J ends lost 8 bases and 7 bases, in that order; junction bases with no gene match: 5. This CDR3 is CASRSQGNEQFF. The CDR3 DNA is TGTGCCAGCCGATCACAGGGGAATGAGCAGTTCTTC.

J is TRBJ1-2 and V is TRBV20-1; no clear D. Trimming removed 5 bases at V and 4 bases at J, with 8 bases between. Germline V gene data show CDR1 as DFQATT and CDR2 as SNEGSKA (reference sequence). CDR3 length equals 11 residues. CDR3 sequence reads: CSALQRYGYTF. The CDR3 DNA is TGCAGTGCTTTACAGCGCTATGGCTACACCTTC.

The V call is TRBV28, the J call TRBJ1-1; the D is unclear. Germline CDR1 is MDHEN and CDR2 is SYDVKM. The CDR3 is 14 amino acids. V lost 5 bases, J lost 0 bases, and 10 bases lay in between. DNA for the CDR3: TGTGCCAGCAGTCTCTCTATCATGAACACTGAAGCTTTCTTT. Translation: CASSLSIMNTEAFF.

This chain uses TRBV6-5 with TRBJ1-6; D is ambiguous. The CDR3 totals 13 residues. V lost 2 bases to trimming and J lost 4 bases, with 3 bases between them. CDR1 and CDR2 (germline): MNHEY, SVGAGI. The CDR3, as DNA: TGTGCCAGCAGTTACGAGTATAATTCACCCCTCCACTTT. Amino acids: CASSYEYNSPLHF.

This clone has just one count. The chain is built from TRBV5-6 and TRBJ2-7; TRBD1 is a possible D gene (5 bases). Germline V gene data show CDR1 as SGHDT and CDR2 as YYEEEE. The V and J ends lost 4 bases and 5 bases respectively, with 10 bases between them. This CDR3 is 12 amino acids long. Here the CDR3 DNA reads TGTGCCAGCAGCAGGGGTCTGGACGAGCAGTACTTC. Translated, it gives CASSRGLDEQYF.

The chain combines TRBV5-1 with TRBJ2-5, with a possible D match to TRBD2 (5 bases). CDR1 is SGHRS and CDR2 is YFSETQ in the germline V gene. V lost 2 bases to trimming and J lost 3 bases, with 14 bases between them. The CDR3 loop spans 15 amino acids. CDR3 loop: CASSFDGVGKETQYF. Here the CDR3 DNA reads TGCGCCAGCAGCTTTGATGGAGTCGGGAAAGAGACCCAGTACTTC.

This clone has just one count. The CDR3 DNA follows: TGCGCCAGCAGCCAATCGGGACAGGGGGTGGGTGTTGAAAAACTGTTTTTT. Amino acid sequence: CASSQSGQGVGVEKLFF. J is TRBJ1-4 and V is TRBV4-1, with TRBD1 identical over 11 bases. Germline V lookup: CDR1 MGHRA, CDR2 YSYEKL. Trimming removed 2 bases from V and 7 bases from J; junction bases left unmatched: 9. The CDR3 runs to 17 residues.

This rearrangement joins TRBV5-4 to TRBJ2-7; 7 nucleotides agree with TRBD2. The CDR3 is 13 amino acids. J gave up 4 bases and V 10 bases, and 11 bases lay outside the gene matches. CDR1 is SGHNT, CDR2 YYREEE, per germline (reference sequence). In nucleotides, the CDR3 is TGTGCCTTCTCTAGCGGAGAACCATACGAGCAGTACTTC. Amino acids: CAFSSGEPYEQYF.

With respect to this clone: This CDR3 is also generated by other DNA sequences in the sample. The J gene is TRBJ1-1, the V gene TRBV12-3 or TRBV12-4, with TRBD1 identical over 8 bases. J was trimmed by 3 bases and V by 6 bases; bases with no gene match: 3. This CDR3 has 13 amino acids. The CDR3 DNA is TGTGCCAGCAGCCTACAGGGGGACACTGAAGCTTTCTTT. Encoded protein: CASSLQGDTEAFF.